This TCR beta chain was retrieved from a study of beta chain features in type 1 diabetes. Overall study findings and caveats: Across patients, naive, central memory and Treg TCRB repertoires exhibited apparently greater similarity than was observed across healthy donors. Fewer insertions but more deletions were seen at VDJ junctions in type 1 diabetes patients. TCRB CDR3s were moderately but significantly shorter in Type 1 diabetes patients in all four CD4+ subsets.

This CDR3 region has 15 residues. Germline CDR1 MNHNY, CDR2 SVGAGI (reference sequence). The V end lost 4 bases, the J end lost 5 bases, and 17 bases lay between the germline ends. Isolated RNA was reverse transcribed in full, so expressed TCRB transcripts were sequenced. The table came from immunoSEQ multiplex PCR; TCRdb's copy has only in-frame clones and leaves some out. The repertoire holds about 220,000 clones, with about a tenth as singletons. By way of CD45RO/CCR7/CD25/CD127/CD95/CD27, the CD4+ regulatory, stem cell-like memory, central memory and naive cells were sorted. Concerning this clone itself: The antigen remains unidentified.

V is TRBV6-6 and J is TRBJ2-5; D perhaps matches TRBD1 (6 bases). The origin of this receptor is a man aged 18 to 29 in good health. Sequencing was carried out using central memory CD4+ T cells from blood. CDR3: CASSSPDRSGETQYF. The CDR3 DNA sequence: TGTGCCAGCAGTTCCCCTGACAGGTCCGGGGAGACCCAGTACTTC.